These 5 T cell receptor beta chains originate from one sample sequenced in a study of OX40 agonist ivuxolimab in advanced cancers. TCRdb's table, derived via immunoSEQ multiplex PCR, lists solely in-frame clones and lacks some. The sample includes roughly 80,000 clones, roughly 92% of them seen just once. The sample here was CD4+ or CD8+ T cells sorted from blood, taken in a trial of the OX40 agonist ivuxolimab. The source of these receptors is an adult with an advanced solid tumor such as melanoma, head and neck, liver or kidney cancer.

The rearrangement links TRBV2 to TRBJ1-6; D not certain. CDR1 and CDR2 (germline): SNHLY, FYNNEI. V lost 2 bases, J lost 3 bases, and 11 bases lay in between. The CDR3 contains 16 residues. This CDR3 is CASSELQPSYNSPLHF. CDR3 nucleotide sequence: TGTGCCAGCAGTGAACTACAGCCGAGCTATAATTCACCCCTCCACTTT.

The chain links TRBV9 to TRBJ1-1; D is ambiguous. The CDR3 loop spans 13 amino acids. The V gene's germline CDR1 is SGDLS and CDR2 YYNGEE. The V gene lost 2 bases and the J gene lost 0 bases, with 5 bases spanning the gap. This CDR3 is CASSVFMNTEAFF. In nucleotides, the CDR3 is TGTGCCAGCAGCGTGTTCATGAACACTGAAGCTTTCTTT.

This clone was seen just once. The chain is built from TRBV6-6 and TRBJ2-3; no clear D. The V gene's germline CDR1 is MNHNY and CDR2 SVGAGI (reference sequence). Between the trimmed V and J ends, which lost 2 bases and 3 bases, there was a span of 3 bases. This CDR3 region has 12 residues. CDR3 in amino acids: CASSYGTDTQYF. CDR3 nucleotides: TGTGCCAGCAGTTACGGGACAGATACGCAGTATTTT.

The CDR3 region is CASSSRLEGPYEQYF. CDR3 coding DNA: TGTGCCAGCAGTTCCCGACTAGAGGGACCCTACGAGCAGTACTTC. V is TRBV27 and J is TRBJ2-7, with a weak D call TRBD2 (6 bases). V was clipped by 4 bases and J by 2 bases, with 15 bases between them. CDR1 and CDR2 from the germline V gene are MNHEY and SMNVEV (reference sequence). This CDR3 is 15 amino acids long.

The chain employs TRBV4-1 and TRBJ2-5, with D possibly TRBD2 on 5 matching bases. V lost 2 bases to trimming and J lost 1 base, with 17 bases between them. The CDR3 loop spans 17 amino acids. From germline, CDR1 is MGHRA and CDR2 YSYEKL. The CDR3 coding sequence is TGCGCCAGCAGCCAATTTGCCCTACCTAGCATCCAAGAGACCCAGTACTTC. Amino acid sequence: CASSQFALPSIQETQYF.